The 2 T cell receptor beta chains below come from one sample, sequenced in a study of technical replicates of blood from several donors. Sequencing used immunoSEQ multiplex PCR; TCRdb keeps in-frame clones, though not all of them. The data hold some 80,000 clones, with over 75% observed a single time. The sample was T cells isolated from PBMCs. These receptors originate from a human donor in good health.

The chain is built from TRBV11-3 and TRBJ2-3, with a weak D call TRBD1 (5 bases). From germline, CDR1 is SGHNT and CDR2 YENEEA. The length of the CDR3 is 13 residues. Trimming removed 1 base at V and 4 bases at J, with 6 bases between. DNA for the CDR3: TGTGCCAGCAGCTTAGGCAGGGCAGATACGCAGTATTTT. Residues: CASSLGRADTQYF.

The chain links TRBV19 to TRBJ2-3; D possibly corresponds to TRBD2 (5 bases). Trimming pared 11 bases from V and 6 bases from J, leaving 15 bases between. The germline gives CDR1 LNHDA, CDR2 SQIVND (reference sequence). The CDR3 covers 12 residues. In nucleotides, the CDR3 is TGTGCCTCCGGTCTCCGAGGGGATACGCAGTATTTT. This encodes CASGLRGDTQYF.